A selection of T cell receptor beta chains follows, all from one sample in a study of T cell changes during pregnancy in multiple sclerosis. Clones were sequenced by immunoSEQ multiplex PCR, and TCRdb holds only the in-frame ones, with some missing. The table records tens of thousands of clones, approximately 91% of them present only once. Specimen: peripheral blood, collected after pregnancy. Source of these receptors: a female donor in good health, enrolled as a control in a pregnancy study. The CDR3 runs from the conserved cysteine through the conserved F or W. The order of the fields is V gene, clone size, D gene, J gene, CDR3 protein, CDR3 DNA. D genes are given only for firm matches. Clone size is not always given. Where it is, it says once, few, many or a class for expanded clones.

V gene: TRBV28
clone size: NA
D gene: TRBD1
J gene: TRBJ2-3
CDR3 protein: CASTGADRSTDTQYF
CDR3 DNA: TGTGCCAGCACCGGGGCGGACAGGAGCACAGATACGCAGTATTTT

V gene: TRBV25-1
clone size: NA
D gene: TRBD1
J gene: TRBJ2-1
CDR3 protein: CASSETGGPYNEQFF
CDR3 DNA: TGTGCCAGCAGTGAGACAGGGGGACCCTACAATGAGCAGTTCTTC

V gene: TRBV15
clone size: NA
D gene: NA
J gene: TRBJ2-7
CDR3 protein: CATSRDGAYEQYF
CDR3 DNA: TGTGCCACCAGCAGGGACGGGGCCTACGAGCAGTACTTC

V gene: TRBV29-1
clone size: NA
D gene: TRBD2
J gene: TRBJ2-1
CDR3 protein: CSSGLAGGEQFF
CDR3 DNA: TGCAGCTCGGGACTAGCGGGGGGCGAGCAGTTCTTC

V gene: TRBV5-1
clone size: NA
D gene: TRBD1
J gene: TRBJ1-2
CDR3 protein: CASSLTRGDYTF
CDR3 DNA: TGCGCCAGCAGCTTGACCAGGGGGGACTACACCTTC

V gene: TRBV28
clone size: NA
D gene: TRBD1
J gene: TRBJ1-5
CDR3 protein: CASSSDRVGYYQPQHF
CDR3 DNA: TGTGCCAGCAGCTCGGACAGGGTGGGATATTATCAGCCCCAGCATTTT

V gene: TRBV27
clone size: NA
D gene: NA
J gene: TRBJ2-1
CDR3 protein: CASSLSAPNEQFF
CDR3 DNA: TGTGCCAGCAGTTTATCGGCCCCCAATGAGCAGTTCTTC

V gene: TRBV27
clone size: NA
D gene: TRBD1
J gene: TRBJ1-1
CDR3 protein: CASNSQGYGEAFF
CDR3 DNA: TGTGCCAGCAATTCACAGGGGTACGGAGAAGCTTTCTTT

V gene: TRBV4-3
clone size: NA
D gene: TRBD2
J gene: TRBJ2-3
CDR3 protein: CASSQRLAGDFTGGTDTQYF
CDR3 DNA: TGCGCCAGCAGCCAAAGACTAGCGGGAGACTTTACGGGGGGCACAGATACGCAGTATTTT

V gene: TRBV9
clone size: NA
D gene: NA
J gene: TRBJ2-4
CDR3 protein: CASSASTGPQNIQYF
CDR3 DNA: TGTGCCAGCAGCGCCTCAACAGGGCCGCAGAACATTCAGTACTTC

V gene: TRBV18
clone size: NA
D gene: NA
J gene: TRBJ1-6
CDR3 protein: CASTPLGDNSPLHF
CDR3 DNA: TGTGCCAGCACACCCTTGGGAGATAATTCACCCCTCCACTTT

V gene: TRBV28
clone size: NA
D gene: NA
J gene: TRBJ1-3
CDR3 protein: CASRTRTEPGNTIYF
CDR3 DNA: TGTGCCAGCAGAACTCGGACAGAGCCTGGAAACACCATATATTTT

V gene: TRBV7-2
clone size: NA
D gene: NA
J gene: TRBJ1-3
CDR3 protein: CASSSIGGSGNTIYF
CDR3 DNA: TGTGCCAGCAGCTCGATAGGGGGCTCTGGAAACACCATATATTTT

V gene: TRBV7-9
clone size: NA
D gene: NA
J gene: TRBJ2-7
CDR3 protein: CASSSSGGAGFYEQYF
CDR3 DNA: TGTGCCAGCAGCTCCTCGGGCGGGGCCGGTTTCTACGAGCAGTACTTC

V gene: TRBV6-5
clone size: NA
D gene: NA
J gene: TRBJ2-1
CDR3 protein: CASSYFRGADEQFF
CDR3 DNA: TGTGCCAGCAGTTATTTCAGGGGGGCCGATGAGCAGTTCTTC

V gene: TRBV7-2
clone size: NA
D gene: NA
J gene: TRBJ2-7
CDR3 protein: CASSLKGGGRGNEQYF
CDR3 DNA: TGTGCCAGCAGCCTCAAGGGGGGGGGCAGGGGAAACGAGCAGTACTTC

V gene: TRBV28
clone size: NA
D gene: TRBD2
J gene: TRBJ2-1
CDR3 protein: CASSLLSAGGLYNEQFF
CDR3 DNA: TGTGCCAGCAGTTTATTATCGGCGGGAGGGCTCTATAATGAGCAGTTCTTC

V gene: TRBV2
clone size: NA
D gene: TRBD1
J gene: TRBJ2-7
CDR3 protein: CASSIGTGGHRGDEQYF
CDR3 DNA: TGTGCCAGCAGTATCGGGACAGGGGGACATAGGGGTGACGAGCAGTACTTC

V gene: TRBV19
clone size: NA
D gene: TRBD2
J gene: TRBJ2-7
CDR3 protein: CASSIPGLAGPEQYF
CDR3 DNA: TGTGCCAGTAGTATCCCCGGACTAGCGGGGCCAGAGCAGTACTTC

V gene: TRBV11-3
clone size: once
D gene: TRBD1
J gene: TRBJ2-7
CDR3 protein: CASSLRTGPPWEQYF
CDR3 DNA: TGTGCCAGCAGCCTCCGGACAGGGCCTCCTTGGGAGCAGTACTTC

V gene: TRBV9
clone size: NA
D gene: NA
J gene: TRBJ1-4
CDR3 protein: CASSVGGGGEKLFF
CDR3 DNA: TGTGCCAGCAGCGTAGGTGGGGGAGGGGAAAAACTGTTTTTT

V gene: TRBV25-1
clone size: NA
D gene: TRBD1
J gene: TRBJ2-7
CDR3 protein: CASSESAETGLYEQYF
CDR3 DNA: TGTGCCAGCAGTGAATCTGCTGAGACAGGGTTATACGAGCAGTACTTC

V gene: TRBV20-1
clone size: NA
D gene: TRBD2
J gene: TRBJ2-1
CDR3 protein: CSETSLNEQFF
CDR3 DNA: TGCAGTGAGACTAGCCTCAATGAGCAGTTCTTC

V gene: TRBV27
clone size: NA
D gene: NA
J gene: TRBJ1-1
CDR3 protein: CASSPDIFGDTEAFF
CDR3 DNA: TGTGCCAGCAGTCCGGACATTTTCGGTGACACTGAAGCTTTCTTT

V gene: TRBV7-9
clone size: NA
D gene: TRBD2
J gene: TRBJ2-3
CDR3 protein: CASSFSSGGNTDTQYF
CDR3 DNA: TGTGCCAGCAGCTTCTCTAGCGGGGGTAACACAGATACGCAGTATTTT

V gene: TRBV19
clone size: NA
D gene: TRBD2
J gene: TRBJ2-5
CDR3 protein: CASSPEWFSGGTQYF
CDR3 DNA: TGTGCCAGTAGCCCGGAATGGTTTAGCGGGGGGACCCAGTACTTC

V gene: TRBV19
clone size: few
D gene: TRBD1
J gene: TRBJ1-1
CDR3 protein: CASSIWGIGGGAEAFF
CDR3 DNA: TGTGCCAGTAGTATATGGGGGATAGGGGGCGGCGCTGAAGCTTTCTTT

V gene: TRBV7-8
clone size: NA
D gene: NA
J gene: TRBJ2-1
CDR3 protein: CASSSEDRKQFF
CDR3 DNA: TGTGCCAGCAGCTCCGAAGACAGAAAGCAGTTCTTC

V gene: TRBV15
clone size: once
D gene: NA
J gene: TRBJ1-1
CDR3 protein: CATSRGGRQMNTEAFF
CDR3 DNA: TGTGCCACCAGCAGGGGGGGACGGCAAATGAACACTGAAGCTTTCTTT

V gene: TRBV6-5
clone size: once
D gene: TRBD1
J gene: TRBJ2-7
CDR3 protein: CASSKDRINSYEQYF
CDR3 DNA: TGTGCCAGCAGCAAGGACAGGATAAACTCCTACGAGCAGTACTTC

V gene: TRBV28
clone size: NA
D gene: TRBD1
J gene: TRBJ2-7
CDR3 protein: CASSLSGQLAYEQYF
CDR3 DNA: TGTGCCAGCAGTTTATCGGGACAGTTGGCCTACGAGCAGTACTTC

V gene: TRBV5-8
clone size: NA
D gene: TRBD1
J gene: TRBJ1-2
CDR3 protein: CASSLGQGAYYGYTF
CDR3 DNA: TGTGCCAGCAGCCTAGGACAGGGGGCGTACTATGGCTACACCTTC

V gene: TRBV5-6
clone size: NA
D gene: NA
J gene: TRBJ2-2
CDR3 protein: CASSLSGTFTGELFF
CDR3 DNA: TGTGCCAGCAGCTTGTCAGGCACCTTCACCGGGGAGCTGTTTTTT

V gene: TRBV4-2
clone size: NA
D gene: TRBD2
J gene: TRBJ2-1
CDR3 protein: CASSRPGTSGSNEQFF
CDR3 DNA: TGTGCCAGCAGCCGCCCCGGGACTAGCGGGAGCAATGAGCAGTTCTTC

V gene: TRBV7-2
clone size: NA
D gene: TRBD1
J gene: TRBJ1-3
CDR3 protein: CASSLDSTGPGNTIYF
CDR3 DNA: TGTGCCAGCAGCTTAGATTCGACAGGGCCCGGAAACACCATATATTTT

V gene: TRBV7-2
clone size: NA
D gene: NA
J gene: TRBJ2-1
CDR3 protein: CASRGGVGVGSNEQFF
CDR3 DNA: TGTGCCAGCAGGGGAGGTGTCGGGGTCGGTAGCAATGAGCAGTTCTTC

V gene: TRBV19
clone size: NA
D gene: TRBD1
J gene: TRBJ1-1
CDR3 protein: CASRIQGAYGAFF
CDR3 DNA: TGTGCCAGTAGGATACAGGGGGCTTATGGAGCTTTCTTT

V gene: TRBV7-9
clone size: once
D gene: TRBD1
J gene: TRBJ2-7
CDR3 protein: CASSLADRGRLEQYF
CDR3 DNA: TGTGCCAGCAGCTTAGCAGACAGGGGTCGGCTGGAGCAGTACTTC

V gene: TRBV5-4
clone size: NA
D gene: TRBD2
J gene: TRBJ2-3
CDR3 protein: CASTRGGADTDTQYF
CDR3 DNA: TGTGCCAGCACCCGCGGGGGGGCGGACACAGATACGCAGTATTTT

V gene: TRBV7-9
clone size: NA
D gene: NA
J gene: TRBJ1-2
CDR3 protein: CASSLVGGTYGYTF
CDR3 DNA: TGTGCCAGCAGCTTAGTTGGGGGGACCTATGGCTACACCTTC